This T cell receptor (beta chain) comes out of a study of T cells after yellow fever vaccination. General observations from the study: Within FACS-sorted repertoires, abundant clonotypes contaminating from the bulk population could be present. Compared with primary, the secondary response was weaker and peaked at day 5, not 15. Once the booster was given, most primary-vaccination clones reappeared, at just over 95% for CD4 and roughly 91% for CD8.

The 5'RACE template-switching step produced TCR cDNA and added a universal primer site and UMIs. TCRdb re-derived calls from the 5' RACE reads in MiXCR, one entry per CDR3 protein. The data show about 400,000 distinct CDR3 sequences, around 6.4% seen once. This clonotype was recorded at least ten times. The antigen is unknown. The CDR3 runs to 13 residues. V lost 4 bases, J lost 1 base, and 6 bases lay in between. Per germline, CDR1 KGHSH and CDR2 LQKENI. This receptor was taken from a man younger than 40 who received the YFV17D yellow fever vaccine. Here the sequenced sample was PBMCs, taken 5 days after the yellow fever booster vaccination. The chain employs TRBV18 and TRBJ2-3, with D uncertain. This chain's CDR3 is CASSRRGTDTQYF. CDR3 in DNA: TGTGCCAGCTCACGTCGGGGCACAGATACGCAGTATTTT.